This TCR beta chain was identified in a study of T cell responses to AZD1222 COVID-19 vaccine. The table came from immunoSEQ multiplex PCR; TCRdb's copy has only in-frame clones and leaves some out. This table has 90,000 to 120,000 clones, around nine tenths appearing once. Of note for this clone: As yet, its antigen is unknown.

Study-wide findings and caveats: With two AZD1222 doses given, Spike-specific TCR breadth and depth both rose. Among those given AZD1222, only 5 to 7 were seropositive at baseline.

From germline, CDR1 is SGHRS and CDR2 YFSETQ. CDR3 length: 14 residues. Trimming removed 0 bases at V and 6 bases at J, with 13 bases between. The chain recombines TRBV5-1 with TRBJ2-7; D unclear. The TCR comes from an adult in good health. Sequences were derived from peripheral blood, sampled on day 0 of AZD1222 vaccination. For the CDR3, the DNA is TGCGCCAGCAGCTTGGTTAGACCGACGGGCGAGCAGTACTTC. Translated: CASSLVRPTGEQYF.